The clone carrying this T cell receptor beta chain has more than one count but fewer than ten. Its specificity is unknown. Everyone who donated was a healthy bone marrow donor. The record originates from a study of cytomegalovirus exposure and HLA in healthy donors. Study-wide results and limits: Researchers reportedly found TCR beta sequences accurately predicted most subjects' HLA-A and HLA-B alleles. In a later analysis, TCR beta V- and J-gene trimming was associated with a missense DCLRE1C variant.

Use of 60 Vbeta and 13 Jbeta primers characterized the PCR. Sequenced by immunoSEQ multiplex PCR; TCRdb stores in-frame clones only, minus some. The sample yields under 200,000 clones, 82% seen once. V dropped 7 bases and J dropped 3 bases, with 15 bases sitting between them. Germline V gene lookup returns CDR1 LNHDA and CDR2 SQIVND (reference sequence). This CDR3 is built from 14 residues. The material sequenced was PBMCs. The clonotype comes from a girl aged 5-17 years in good health and CMV-seropositive. The rearrangement uses TRBV19 and TRBJ1-2; a possible D gene is TRBD1 (5 bases). Written as DNA, the CDR3 is TGTGCCAGTAATTGGCGGCAGGGTGACTATGGCTACACCTTC. Translated, it gives CASNWRQGDYGYTF.